This TCR beta chain was identified in a study of blood T cell repertoires in COVID-19. The data were produced by immunoSEQ multiplex PCR, yet TCRdb's version contains in-frame clones alone and is incomplete. Of about 240,000 clones detected, approximately 82% appear once; the ten largest clones hold approximately 3.5%. This TCR was recovered from a woman aged 18-35 years with acute or convalescent COVID-19. The sequenced sample was peripheral blood.

For the CDR3, the DNA is TGCGCCAGCAGTGAGCAGGACTACAGGACCGGGGAGCTGTTTTTT. Its protein product is CASSEQDYRTGELFF. The rearrangement joins TRBV10-2 to TRBJ2-2; TRBD2 is a possible D gene (6 bases). Trimming cost V 2 bases and J 5 bases, with 12 bases left between them. The CDR3 runs to 15 residues. The V gene's germline CDR1 is WSHSY and CDR2 SAAADI.